This record looks at one T cell receptor (beta chain) sequence and its context. The data stem from a study of blood T cell repertoires in COVID-19. Looking at the study overall: Donors in the United States, Italy and Spain gave samples during acute or convalescent COVID-19. Sources were T cells, B-cell-depleted T cells, or PBMCs; the material itself was cDNA or gDNA.

V dropped 7 bases and J dropped 1 base, with 12 bases sitting between them. Germline CDR1 is SGHTA and CDR2 is FQGNSA. The CDR3 sequence is 14 residues long. Per the study methods: Counts of nucleated cells, estimated from reference gene primer amplification, were obtained. Profiling relied on immunoSEQ multiplex PCR, and the TCRdb table lists in-frame clones only, not all of them. The V and J calls and clone size are taken from that table; D and trimming were inferred from the DNA. This sample yields a few hundred thousand clones, of which around four fifths are seen a single time; roughly 2.9% belongs to the top ten.

This receptor was taken from a middle-aged man with active or convalescent COVID-19. Sequenced: peripheral blood. The gene calls are TRBV7-2 and TRBJ2-3; maybe TRBD2 (5 bases). The CDR3 here is CASTLLRGTDTQYF. The CDR3 nucleotides read TGTGCCAGCACCCTACTGCGGGGCACAGATACGCAGTATTTT.